The T cell receptor (beta chain) under discussion was sequenced for a study of TIL therapy for anti-PD-1-resistant metastatic lung cancer. Study-wide results and limits: Compared with baseline intratumoral T cells, expanded TIL cultures were more clonal and less diverse (6% vs 31%).

The CDR3 loop spans 14 amino acids. Germline CDR1 and CDR2: SGHTA and FQGNSA. The V and J ends lost 4 bases and 2 bases, in that order; junction bases with no gene match: 3. This clone was seen a few times. Its antigen is as yet unknown. The immunoSEQ assay was v3. Generated by immunoSEQ multiplex PCR, the TCRdb table keeps only in-frame clones and is missing some. The sample lists about 5,100 clones, roughly 64% seen once, with 9.5% in the top ten. The time point was: pre-treatment sample, taken before nivolumab and TIL therapy. The tumor samples were excised metastases, mostly pleural nodules or supraclavicular lymph nodes. Tumor harvest preceded PD-1/PD-L1 blockade, followed by nivolumab treatment. Patients were adults with stage 4 NSCLC.

This rearrangement joins TRBV7-2 to TRBJ2-7, with 9 bases fitting TRBD2. The input for sequencing was tumor tissue, taken at baseline. The receptor comes from a man in his 70s with non-small cell lung cancer. The chain's CDR3 is CASSSGLAPYEQYF. CDR3 bases: TGTGCCAGCAGCTCAGGACTAGCGCCCTACGAGCAGTACTTC.